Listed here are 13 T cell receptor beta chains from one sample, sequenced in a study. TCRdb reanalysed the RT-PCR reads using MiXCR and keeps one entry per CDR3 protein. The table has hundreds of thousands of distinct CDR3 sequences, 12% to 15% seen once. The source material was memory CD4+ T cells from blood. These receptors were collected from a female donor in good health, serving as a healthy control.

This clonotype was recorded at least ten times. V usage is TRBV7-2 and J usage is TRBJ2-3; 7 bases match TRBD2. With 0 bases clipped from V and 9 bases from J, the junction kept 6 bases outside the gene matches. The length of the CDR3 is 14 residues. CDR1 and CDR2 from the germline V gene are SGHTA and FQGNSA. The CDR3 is CASSLALWGGTQYF. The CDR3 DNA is TGTGCCAGCAGCTTAGCGCTCTGGGGGGGGACGCAGTATTTT. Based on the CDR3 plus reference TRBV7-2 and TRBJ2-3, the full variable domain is GAGVSQSPSNKVTEKGKDVELRCDPISGHTALYWYRQSLGQGLEFLIYFQGNSAPDKSGLPSDRFSAERTGGSVSTLTIQRTQQEDSAVYLCASSLALWGGTQYFGPGTRLTVL.

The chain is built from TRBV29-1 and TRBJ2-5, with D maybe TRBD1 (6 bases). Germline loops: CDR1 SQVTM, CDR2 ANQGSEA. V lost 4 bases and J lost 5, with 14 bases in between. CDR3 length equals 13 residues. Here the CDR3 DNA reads TGCAGCGTTGGGGCAGGGGATAGGGAGACCCAGTACTTC. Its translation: CSVGAGDRETQYF.

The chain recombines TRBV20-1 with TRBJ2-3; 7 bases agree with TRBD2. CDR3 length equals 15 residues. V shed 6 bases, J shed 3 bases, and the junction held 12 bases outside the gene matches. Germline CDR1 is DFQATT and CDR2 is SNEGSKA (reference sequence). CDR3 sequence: CSATTGGPETDTQYF. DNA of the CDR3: TGCAGTGCCACCACGGGAGGCCCTGAGACAGATACGCAGTATTTT.

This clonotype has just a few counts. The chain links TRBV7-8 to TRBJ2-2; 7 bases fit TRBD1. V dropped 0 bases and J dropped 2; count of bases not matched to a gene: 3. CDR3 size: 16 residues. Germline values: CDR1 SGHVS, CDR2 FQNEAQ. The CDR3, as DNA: TGTGCCAGCAGCTTAGCCGCAGGGGGAAACACCGGGGAGCTGTTTTTT. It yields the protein CASSLAAGGNTGELFF.

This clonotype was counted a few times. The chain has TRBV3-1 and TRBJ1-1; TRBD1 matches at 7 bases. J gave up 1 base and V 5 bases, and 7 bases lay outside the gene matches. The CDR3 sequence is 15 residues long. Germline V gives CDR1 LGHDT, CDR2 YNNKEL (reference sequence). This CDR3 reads CASSDTGDGNTEAFF. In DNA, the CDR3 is TGTGCCAGCAGCGATACAGGGGATGGGAACACTGAAGCTTTCTTT.

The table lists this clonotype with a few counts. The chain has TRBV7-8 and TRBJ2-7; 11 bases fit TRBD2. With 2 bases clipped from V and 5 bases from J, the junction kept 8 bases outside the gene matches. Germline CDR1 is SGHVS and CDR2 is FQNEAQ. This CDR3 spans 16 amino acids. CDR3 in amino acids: CASSLSSGRAWNEQYF. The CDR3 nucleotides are TGTGCCAGCAGCTTAAGTAGCGGGAGGGCCTGGAACGAGCAGTACTTC.

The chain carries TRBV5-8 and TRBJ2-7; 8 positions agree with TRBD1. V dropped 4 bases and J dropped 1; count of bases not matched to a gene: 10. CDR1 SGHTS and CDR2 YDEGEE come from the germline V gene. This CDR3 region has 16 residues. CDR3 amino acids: CASSPRQGRGSYEQYF. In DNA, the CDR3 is TGTGCCAGCAGCCCACGACAGGGGCGAGGGTCCTACGAGCAGTACTTC.

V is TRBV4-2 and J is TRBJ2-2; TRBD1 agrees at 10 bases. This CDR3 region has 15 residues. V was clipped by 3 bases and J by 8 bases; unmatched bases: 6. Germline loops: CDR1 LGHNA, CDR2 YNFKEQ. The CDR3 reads CASSHRDRGDGELFF. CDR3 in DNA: TGTGCCAGCAGCCACCGGGACAGGGGCGATGGGGAGCTGTTTTTT.

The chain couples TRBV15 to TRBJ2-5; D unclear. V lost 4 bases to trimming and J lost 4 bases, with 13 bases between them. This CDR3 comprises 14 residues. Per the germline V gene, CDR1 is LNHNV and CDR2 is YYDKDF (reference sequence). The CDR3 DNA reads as TGTGCCACCAGCATAGAGACGGTGGGAGAGACCCAGTACTTC. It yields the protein CATSIETVGETQYF.

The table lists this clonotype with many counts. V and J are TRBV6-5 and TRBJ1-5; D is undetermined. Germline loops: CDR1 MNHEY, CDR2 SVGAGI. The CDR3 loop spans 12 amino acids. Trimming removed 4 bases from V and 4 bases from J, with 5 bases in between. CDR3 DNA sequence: TGTGCCAGCAGTTCGGATAATCAGCCCCAGCATTTT. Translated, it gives CASSSDNQPQHF.

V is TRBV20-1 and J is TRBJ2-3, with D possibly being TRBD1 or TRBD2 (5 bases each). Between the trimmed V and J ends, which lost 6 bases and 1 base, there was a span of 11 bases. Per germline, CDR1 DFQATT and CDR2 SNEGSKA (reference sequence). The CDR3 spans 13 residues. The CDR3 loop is CSAGDLRTDTQYF. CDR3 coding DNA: TGCAGTGCAGGGGACCTCCGCACAGATACGCAGTATTTT.

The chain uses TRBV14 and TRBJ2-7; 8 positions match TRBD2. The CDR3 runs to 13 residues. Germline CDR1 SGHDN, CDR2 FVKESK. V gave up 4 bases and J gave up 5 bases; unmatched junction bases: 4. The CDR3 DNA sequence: TGTGCCAGCAGCCGACTAGCGTCCGACGAGCAGTACTTC. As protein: CASSRLASDEQYF.

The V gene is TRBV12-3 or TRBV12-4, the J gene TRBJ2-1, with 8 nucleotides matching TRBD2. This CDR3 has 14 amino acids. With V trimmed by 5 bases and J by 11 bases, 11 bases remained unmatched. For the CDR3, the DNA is TGTGCCAGCAGTCCGGGACTAGTAGCCCGTAAGCAGTTCTTC. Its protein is CASSPGLVARKQFF.